This TCR beta chain was observed in a study of cytomegalovirus exposure and HLA in healthy donors. Study summary: It was reported in a later analysis that the 100 to 150 validation repertoires used the same platform as the 666 first-cohort repertoires.

Sequencing used immunoSEQ multiplex PCR; TCRdb keeps in-frame clones, though not all of them. The data hold 170,000 or so clones, with about 86% observed a single time. Concerning this clone: Its antigen is not known.

CDR1 SGHVS and CDR2 FNYEAQ come from the germline V gene. The ends lost 5 bases at V and 4 bases at J; junction bases unmatched: 5. The CDR3 spans 14 residues. Study results and limitations: Most TCR sequences were rare, but some public TCRs occurred in many donors. It was found in a later analysis that first-cohort TCR clusters tended to co-occur in the 100 to 150 validation repertoires. The study flagged roughly 160 TCR beta chains as cytomegalovirus-associated.

V is TRBV7-6 and J is TRBJ2-3; 8 bases agree with TRBD2. The specimen sequenced was PBMCs. This receptor was identified in a woman under 30 in good health and CMV-seropositive. DNA of the CDR3: TGTGCCAGCAGCCGGCGGGGGGCCCCAGATACGCAGTATTTT. It is translated as CASSRRGAPDTQYF. Full variable domain (missing parts from reference TRBV7-6 and TRBJ2-3): GAGVSQSPRYKVTKRGQDVALRCDPISGHVSLYWYRQALGQGPEFLTYFNYEAQQDKSGLPNDRFSAERPEGSISTLTIQRTEQRDSAMYRCASSRRGAPDTQYFGPGTRLTVL.